The rows below give T cell receptor beta chains drawn from one sample of a study of Tregs in tolerant kidney transplant recipients. Assay: immunoSEQ multiplex PCR; the TCRdb copy retains only in-frame clones and omits some. The sample holds approximately 47,000 clones, roughly 89% seen once. The sequenced sample was CD8+ T cells from blood (PBMCs), obtained 12 months after the transplant. The receptors come from a human patient who received a combined kidney and bone marrow transplant. Some T cells may be provided by the graft donor. Each CDR3 is given with its conserved first and last residue. Part of the rows lack a size; the others show once, few, many or a class for expanded clones.

J: TRBJ2-5; size: -; V: TRBV14; CDR3: CASSQGTGEVETQYF
J: TRBJ2-7; size: -; V: TRBV29-1; CDR3: CSGGLAGSLAEQYF
J: TRBJ2-7; size: -; V: TRBV19; CDR3: CASSSQGGGSYEQYF
J: TRBJ2-7; size: -; V: TRBV5-8; CDR3: CASSLLFGQGAVEQYF
J: TRBJ2-7; size: -; V: TRBV28; CDR3: CASQARVTHEQYF
J: TRBJ2-5; size: once; V: TRBV2; CDR3: CASLDRGRFMETQYF
J: TRBJ2-7; size: -; V: TRBV6-1; CDR3: CASSELGTGEYEQYF
J: TRBJ2-2; size: -; V: TRBV9; CDR3: CASSPVGSNTGELFF
J: TRBJ1-1; size: -; V: TRBV7-2; CDR3: CASSSRGNTEAFF
J: TRBJ2-7; size: once; V: TRBV11-3; CDR3: CASSSSGITYEQYF
J: TRBJ2-3; size: -; V: TRBV30; CDR3: CAWSRFAEATDTQYF
J: TRBJ1-2; size: once; V: TRBV19; CDR3: CASSISPTDGYTF
J: TRBJ2-1; size: -; V: TRBV4-1; CDR3: CASSQDRLAGGKFYNEQFF
J: TRBJ2-2; size: -; V: TRBV7-9; CDR3: CASSLAPSVNTGELFF
J: TRBJ2-4; size: once; V: TRBV7-9; CDR3: CASSTNANIQYF
J: TRBJ2-5; size: -; V: TRBV6-5; CDR3: CASSYPSKRGVETQYF
J: TRBJ2-2; size: -; V: TRBV27; CDR3: CASSGRLQGNGELFF
J: TRBJ2-1; size: few; V: TRBV7-9; CDR3: CASSFPTSGTDEQFF
J: TRBJ2-1; size: once; V: TRBV27; CDR3: CASSVSPDRSSYNEQFF
J: TRBJ2-7; size: once; V: TRBV4-2; CDR3: CASSQTLEPWSSYEQYF
J: TRBJ2-5; size: -; V: TRBV7-2; CDR3: CASSSREREFETQYF
J: TRBJ2-1; size: once; V: TRBV28; CDR3: CASSLDPGTSSDEQFF
J: TRBJ2-5; size: -; V: TRBV19; CDR3: CASSRVIGRGPQETQYF
J: TRBJ2-5; size: once; V: TRBV7-9; CDR3: CASSARQGLQETQYF
J: TRBJ1-2; size: -; V: TRBV28; CDR3: CASSLQKTTGATSYGYTF
J: TRBJ1-6; size: -; V: TRBV7-9; CDR3: CASSPTGASNSPLHF
J: TRBJ1-1; size: -; V: TRBV9; CDR3: CASSVETTGVFGEAFF
J: TRBJ2-2; size: few; V: TRBV7-9; CDR3: CASSHPTGVRGTGELFF
J: TRBJ2-3; size: once; V: TRBV4-1; CDR3: CASSQGDRERDTQYF
J: TRBJ2-7; size: -; V: TRBV6-6; CDR3: CASSYSAENSYEQYF
J: TRBJ1-5; size: few; V: TRBV4-1; CDR3: CASRDTTTYSNQPQHF
J: TRBJ2-7; size: once; V: TRBV4-1; CDR3: CASSQSRSDYEQYF
J: TRBJ2-7; size: -; V: TRBV7-9; CDR3: CASSRFGQTPDYEQYF
J: TRBJ2-2; size: -; V: TRBV27; CDR3: CASSPRRLGTGELFF
J: TRBJ1-6; size: -; V: TRBV6-5; CDR3: CASSYDVGGLSPLHF
J: TRBJ1-2; size: -; V: TRBV4-3; CDR3: CASSQVWRGVANYGYTF
J: TRBJ2-3; size: -; V: TRBV27; CDR3: CASSLSTGRGTDTQYF
J: TRBJ2-4; size: -; V: TRBV4-3; CDR3: CASSQDAVSRVAKNIQYF
J: TRBJ2-6; size: -; V: TRBV2; CDR3: CASSAWGVQSGANVLTF
J: TRBJ2-7; size: -; V: TRBV11-3; CDR3: CASRDRDTSYEQYF
J: TRBJ2-7; size: once; V: TRBV15; CDR3: CATSLGQGYEQYF
J: TRBJ2-7; size: -; V: TRBV11-1; CDR3: CASSLSTGWSLYEQYF
J: -; size: -; V: TRBV5-5; CDR3: CASSPGNLYYEQYF
J: TRBJ1-5; size: -; V: TRBV30; CDR3: CAWSPGQGDQPQHF
J: TRBJ2-2; size: once; V: TRBV7-8; CDR3: CASIKGAGELFF
J: TRBJ2-1; size: -; V: TRBV6-5; CDR3: CASGYSGSSYNEQFF
J: TRBJ2-1; size: -; V: TRBV15; CDR3: CATSRDIATSGDNEQFF
J: TRBJ2-7; size: -; V: TRBV11-2; CDR3: CASSLDPLAGGREQYF
J: TRBJ2-3; size: -; V: TRBV7-6; CDR3: CASSLRTTGADTQYF
J: -; size: -; V: TRBV28; CDR3: CASTSPGGRYYEQYF
J: TRBJ1-2; size: -; V: TRBV16; CDR3: CASSAIYGYTF
J: TRBJ2-2; size: few; V: TRBV27; CDR3: CASCHHSTGELFF
J: TRBJ2-3; size: once; V: TRBV27; CDR3: CASSPYSPDTQYF
J: TRBJ2-1; size: -; V: TRBV19; CDR3: CASTQGVFVSYNEQFF
J: TRBJ2-7; size: -; V: TRBV5-6; CDR3: CASSTSRQGCF